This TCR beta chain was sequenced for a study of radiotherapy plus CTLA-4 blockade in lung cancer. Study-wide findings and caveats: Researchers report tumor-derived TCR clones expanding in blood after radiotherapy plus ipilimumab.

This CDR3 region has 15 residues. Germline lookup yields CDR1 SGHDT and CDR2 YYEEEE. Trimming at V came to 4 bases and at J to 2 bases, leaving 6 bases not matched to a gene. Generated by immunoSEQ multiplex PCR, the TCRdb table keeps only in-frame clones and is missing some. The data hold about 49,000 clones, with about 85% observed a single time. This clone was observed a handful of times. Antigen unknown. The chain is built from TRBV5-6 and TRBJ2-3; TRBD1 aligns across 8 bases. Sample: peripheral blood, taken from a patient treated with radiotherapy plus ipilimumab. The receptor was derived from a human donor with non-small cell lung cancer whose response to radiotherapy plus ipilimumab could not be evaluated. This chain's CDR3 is CASSGRDRNTDTQYF. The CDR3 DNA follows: TGTGCCAGCAGCGGCCGGGACAGGAACACAGATACGCAGTATTTT.